The clone carrying this T cell receptor (beta chain) was picked up many times. Its antigen remains unidentified. Each CDR3 protein is one row after TCRdb ran MiXCR on the reads. Among more than 6,500 distinct CDR3 sequences listed, around 20% were seen once. The sample originates from a study of lung T cells in sarcoidosis with Löfgren's syndrome. Study observations and caveats: The most expanded V genes in Löfgren's patients were reportedly TRAV12-1 and TRBV2.

Germline CDR1 reads DFQATT; CDR2 reads SNEGSKA (reference sequence). The ends were cut back, 1 base at V and 0 bases at J, with 6 bases in the middle. The CDR3 runs to 13 residues. This chain joins TRBV20-1 and TRBJ1-1, with unresolved D. The origin of this receptor is a human donor with sarcoidosis (Löfgren's syndrome or another form), or a control subject (not recorded which). Sequencing was carried out using CD4+ T cells from bronchoalveolar lavage fluid. CDR3 in DNA: TGCAGTGCTAGAGGAGCGGTGAACACTGAAGCTTTCTTT. Amino acid sequence: CSARGAVNTEAFF.